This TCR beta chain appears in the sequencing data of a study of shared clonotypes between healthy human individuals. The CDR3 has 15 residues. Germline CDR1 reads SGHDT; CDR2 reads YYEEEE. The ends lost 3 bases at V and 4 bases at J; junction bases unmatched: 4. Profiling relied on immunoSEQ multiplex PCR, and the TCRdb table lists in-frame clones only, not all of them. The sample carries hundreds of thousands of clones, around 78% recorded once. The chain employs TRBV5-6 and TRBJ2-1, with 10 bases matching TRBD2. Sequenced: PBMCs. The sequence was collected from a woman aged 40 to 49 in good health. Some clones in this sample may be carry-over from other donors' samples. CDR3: CASSYSGGDYNEQFF. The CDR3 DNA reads TGTGCCAGCAGCTACAGCGGGGGGGATTACAATGAGCAGTTCTTC.